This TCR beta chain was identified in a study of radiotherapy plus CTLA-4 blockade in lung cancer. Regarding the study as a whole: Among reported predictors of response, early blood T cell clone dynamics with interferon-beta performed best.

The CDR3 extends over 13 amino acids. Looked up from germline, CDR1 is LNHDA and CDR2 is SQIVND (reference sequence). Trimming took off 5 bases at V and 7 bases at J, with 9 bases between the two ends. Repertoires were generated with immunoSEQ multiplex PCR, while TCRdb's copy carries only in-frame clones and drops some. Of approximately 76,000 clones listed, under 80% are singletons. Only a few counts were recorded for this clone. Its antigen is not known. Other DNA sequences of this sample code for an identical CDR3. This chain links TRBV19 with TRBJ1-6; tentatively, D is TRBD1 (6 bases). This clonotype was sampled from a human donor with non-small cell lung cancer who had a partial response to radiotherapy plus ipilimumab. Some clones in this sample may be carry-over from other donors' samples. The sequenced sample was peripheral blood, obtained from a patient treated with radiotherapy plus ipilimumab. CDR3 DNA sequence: TGTGCCAGTAGTGTCGACAGGAATTCACCCCTCCACTTT. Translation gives CASSVDRNSPLHF.